The next 6 T cell receptor beta chains were all read from a single sample in a study of T cell repertoires in cytomegalovirus infection (dated by TCRdb to the late 2010s). For sequencing, an Illumina HiSeq 1500 was employed. The public reads were reanalyzed by TCRdb: fastp trimming at Q25, MiXCR alignment, in-frame beta chains only. Records with the same CDR3 protein are collapsed into one entry carrying the most frequent genes and DNA. This sample gives about 69,000 distinct CDR3 sequences in total; roughly 28% of them show up just once. The ten largest clones represent 45% to 75% of the sample. The treatment or condition label corresponds to: in vitro stimulation with specific CMV peptide epitopes to enrich CMV-specific T cells. Antigens of these TCRs are unknown. The specimen comprised CD8+ T cells from cultured PBMCs, sampled from culture after CMV antigen stimulation. The receptors were gathered from a human donor in good health (CMV status not recorded). Some clones in this sample may be carry-over from other donors' samples.

A single count supports this clonotype. The chain employs TRBV7-9 and TRBJ2-7, with D possibly matching TRBD2 (5 bases). Deletions cut 8 bases from V and 7 bases from J, with 15 bases between. The V gene's germline CDR1 is SEHNR and CDR2 FQNEAQ (reference sequence). CDR3 length: 12 residues. CDR3 in amino acids: CASGPGLGEQYF. In DNA, the CDR3 is TGTGCCAGCGGCCCTGGACTTGGGGAGCAGTACTTC.

This clonotype occurred a few times. This chain links TRBV12-3 or TRBV12-4 with TRBJ2-7, with D uncertain. The CDR3 has 12 amino acids. V was clipped by 3 bases and J by 3 bases, with 6 bases between them. CDR3 in DNA: TGTGCCAGCAGTTTTTCCTACTACGAGCAGTACTTC. This translates into CASSFSYYEQYF.

The chain recombines TRBV4-1 with TRBJ1-6; D uncertain. This CDR3 has 15 amino acids. V was clipped by 0 bases and J by 9 bases, with 12 bases between them. Germline CDR1 is MGHRA and CDR2 is YSYEKL. CDR3 bases: TGCGCCAGCAGCCAAGATCTTGCATTTGGTTCACCCCTCCACTTT. It translates to CASSQDLAFGSPLHF.

The chain joins TRBV7-7 to TRBJ2-1; 10 bases line up with TRBD2. V shed 5 bases and J 2 bases; nucleotides not matched to a gene: 3. Germline V gives CDR1 SSHAT, CDR2 FNYEAQ (reference sequence). The CDR3 has 15 amino acids. CDR3 coding DNA: TGTGCCAGCAGCCCTCTAGCGGGGGCCTACAATGAGCAGTTCTTC. Translating it yields CASSPLAGAYNEQFF.

The chain has TRBV14 and TRBJ1-2; TRBD1 is a possible D gene (5 bases). This CDR3 comprises 15 residues. The germline V and J ends were trimmed by 1 base and 5 bases, with 14 bases remaining between them. CDR1 and CDR2 (germline): SGHDN, FVKESK. The CDR3 spells CASSQVDSGMYGYTF. The CDR3, as DNA: TGTGCCAGCAGCCAAGTTGATTCAGGGATGTATGGCTACACCTTC.

This clonotype turned up a few times. The DNA for the CDR3 is TGCGCCAGCAGCCACGCCGGGACTAGCGGCGAGCAGTACTTC. This codes for CASSHAGTSGEQYF. This rearrangement joins TRBV4-3 to TRBJ2-7; TRBD2 aligns across 11 bases. Germline V gene data show CDR1 as LGHNA and CDR2 as YSLEER. This CDR3 region has 14 residues. The trim removed 3 bases at V and 6 bases at J, leaving 4 bases unmatched.